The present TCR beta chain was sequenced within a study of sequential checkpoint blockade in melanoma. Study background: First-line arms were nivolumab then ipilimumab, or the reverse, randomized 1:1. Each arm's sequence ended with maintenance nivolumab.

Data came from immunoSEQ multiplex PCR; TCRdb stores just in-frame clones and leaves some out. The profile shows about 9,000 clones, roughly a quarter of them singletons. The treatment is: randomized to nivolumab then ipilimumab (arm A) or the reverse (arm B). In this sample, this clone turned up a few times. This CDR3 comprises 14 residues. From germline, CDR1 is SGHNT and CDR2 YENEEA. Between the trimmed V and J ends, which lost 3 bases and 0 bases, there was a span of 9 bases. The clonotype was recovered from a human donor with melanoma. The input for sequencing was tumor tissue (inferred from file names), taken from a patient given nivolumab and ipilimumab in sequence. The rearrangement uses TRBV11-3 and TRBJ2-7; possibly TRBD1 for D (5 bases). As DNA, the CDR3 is TGTGCCAGCAGCTTCCAGGACAACTCCTACGAGCAGTACTTC. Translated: CASSFQDNSYEQYF.